These 9 T cell receptor beta chains were all obtained from the same sample, sequenced in a study of chemoradiotherapy in HPV16-positive cancers. Clones were sequenced by immunoSEQ multiplex PCR, and TCRdb holds only the in-frame ones, with some missing. The table has roughly 1,600 clones, approximately 86% seen once. Sample: tumor tissue, taken from a patient who underwent chemoradiotherapy. These TCRs come from a human donor with HPV-associated anogenital cancer.

The CDR3 DNA reads as TGCGCCAGCAGCCAATTTCCCAGTCCGGGAGGGCCTTCTCACACCGGGGAGCTGTTTTTT. It translates to CASSQFPSPGGPSHTGELFF. The chain uses TRBV4-1 and TRBJ2-2; 8 bases line up with TRBD2. Germline lookup yields CDR1 MGHRA and CDR2 YSYEKL. V lost 2 bases to trimming and J lost 3 bases; unmatched junction nucleotides: 17. This CDR3 comprises 20 residues.

V gene TRBV4-1 combines with J gene TRBJ1-1, with 7 bases aligning to TRBD1. Per the germline V gene, CDR1 is MGHRA and CDR2 is YSYEKL. The V segment lost 1 base and the J segment 6 bases; nucleotides outside the gene matches: 29. CDR3 length: 22 residues. DNA for the CDR3: TGCGCCAGCAGCCAAGTTGGCAGGGGGGGATTGCGTTGGCGAAGTCAAGGCCCTGAAGCTTTCTTT. Protein product: CASSQVGRGGLRWRSQGPEAFF.

The chain combines TRBV19 with TRBJ1-3, with D unresolved. Germline CDR1 is LNHDA and CDR2 is SQIVND (reference sequence). The CDR3 contains 13 residues. The V end was cut by 6 bases, the J end by 1 base, with 7 bases between. CDR3: CASRPGSGNTIYF. Here the CDR3 DNA reads TGTGCCAGTAGACCGGGATCTGGAAACACCATATATTTT.

The rearrangement links TRBV6-5 to TRBJ1-1; possible D gene TRBD1, 5 bases. In germline, CDR1 is MNHEY, CDR2 SVGAGI. The CDR3 is 13 amino acids. V was pared by 2 bases and J by 6 bases, with 10 bases between. CDR3 loop: CASSYRQISEAFF. DNA of the CDR3: TGTGCCAGCAGTTACCGACAGATATCTGAAGCTTTCTTT.

The V call is TRBV27, the J call TRBJ1-1; D uncertain. Germline assignment: CDR1 MNHEY and CDR2 SMNVEV (reference sequence). The CDR3 is made up of 12 amino acids. V was shortened by 3 bases and J by 4 bases, with 6 bases between the two germline ends. The CDR3 reads CASSFRGTEAFF. CDR3 sequence (DNA): TGTGCCAGCAGTTTCCGGGGCACTGAAGCTTTCTTT.

This chain links TRBV7-9 with TRBJ2-7; D might be TRBD1 (6 bases). Trimming removed 1 base from V and 4 bases from J, with 14 bases in between. The germline V gene has CDR1 SEHNR and CDR2 FQNEAQ (reference sequence). CDR3 size: 15 residues. In DNA form, the CDR3 reads TGTGCCAGCAGCTTAGGTACAGGGAAGACATACGAGCAGTACTTC. Protein: CASSLGTGKTYEQYF.

The chain recombines TRBV19 with TRBJ1-5; TRBD1 aligns across 7 bases. Trimming at V came to 6 bases and at J to 0 bases, leaving 5 bases not matched to a gene. This CDR3 contains 15 residues. The V gene's germline CDR1 is LNHDA and CDR2 SQIVND (reference sequence). The CDR3 here is CASRYRGYSNQPQHF. The CDR3 bases are TGTGCCAGTAGGTACAGGGGTTATAGCAATCAGCCCCAGCATTTT.

This clone has more than one count but fewer than ten. This chain links TRBV6-5 with TRBJ2-7, with D unclear. Germline CDR1 and CDR2: MNHEY and SVGAGI. The V end was cut by 0 bases, the J end by 1 base, with 13 bases between. This CDR3 has 16 amino acids. CDR3 bases: TGTGCCAGCAGTTACTCGAGTTTTAGGGTTTCCTACGAGCAGTACTTC. Residues: CASSYSSFRVSYEQYF.

The rearrangement uses TRBV28 and TRBJ1-4, with D perhaps TRBD1 (6 bases). The ends were cut back, 5 bases at V and 8 bases at J, with 21 bases in the middle. This CDR3 contains 16 residues. From germline, CDR1 is MDHEN and CDR2 SYDVKM. CDR3 residues: CASSPPHGGRGEKLFF. The CDR3 DNA sequence: TGTGCCAGCAGTCCCCCCCACGGGGGGCGCGGGGAAAAACTGTTTTTT.